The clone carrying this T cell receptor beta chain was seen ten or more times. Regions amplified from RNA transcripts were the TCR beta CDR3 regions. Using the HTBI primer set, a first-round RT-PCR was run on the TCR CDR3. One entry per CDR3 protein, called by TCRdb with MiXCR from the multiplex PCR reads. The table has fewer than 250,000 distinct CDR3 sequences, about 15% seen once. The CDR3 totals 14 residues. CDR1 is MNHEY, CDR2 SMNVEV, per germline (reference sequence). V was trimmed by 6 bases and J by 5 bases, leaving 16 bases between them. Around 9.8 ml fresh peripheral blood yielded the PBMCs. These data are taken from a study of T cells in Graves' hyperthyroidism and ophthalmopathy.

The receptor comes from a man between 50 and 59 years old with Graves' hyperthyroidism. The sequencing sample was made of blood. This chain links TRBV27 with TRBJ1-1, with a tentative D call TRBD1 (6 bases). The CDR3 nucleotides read TGTGCCAGCAGGGCGTGGGGGGCCGGTACTGAAGCTTTCTTT. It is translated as CASRAWGAGTEAFF.